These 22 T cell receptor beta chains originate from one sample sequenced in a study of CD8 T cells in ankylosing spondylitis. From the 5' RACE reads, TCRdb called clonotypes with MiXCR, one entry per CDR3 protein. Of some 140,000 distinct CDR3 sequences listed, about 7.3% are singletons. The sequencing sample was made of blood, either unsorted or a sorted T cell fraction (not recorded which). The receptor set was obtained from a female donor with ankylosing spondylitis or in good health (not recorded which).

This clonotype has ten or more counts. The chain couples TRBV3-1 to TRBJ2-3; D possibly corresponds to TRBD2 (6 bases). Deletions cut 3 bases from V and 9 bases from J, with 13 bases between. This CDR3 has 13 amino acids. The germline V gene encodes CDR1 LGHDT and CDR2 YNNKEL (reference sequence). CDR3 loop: CASSQGGDATQYF. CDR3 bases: TGTGCCAGCAGCCAGGGCGGGGACGCGACGCAGTATTTT.

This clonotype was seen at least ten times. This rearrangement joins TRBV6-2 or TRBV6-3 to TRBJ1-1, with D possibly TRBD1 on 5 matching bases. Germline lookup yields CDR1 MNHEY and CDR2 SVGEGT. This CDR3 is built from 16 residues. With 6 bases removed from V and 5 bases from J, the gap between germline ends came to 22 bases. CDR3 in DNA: TGTGCCAGCAGCCGTCCCTTGAAGGGGAGGAAGACTGAAGCTTTCTTT. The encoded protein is CASSRPLKGRKTEAFF.

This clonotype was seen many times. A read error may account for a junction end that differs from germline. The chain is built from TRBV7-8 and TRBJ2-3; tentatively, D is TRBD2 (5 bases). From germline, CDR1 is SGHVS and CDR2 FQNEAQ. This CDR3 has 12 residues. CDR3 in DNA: TGTGCCAGCAGCCTCCTAGCAGACACGCAGTATTTT. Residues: CASSLLADTQYF.

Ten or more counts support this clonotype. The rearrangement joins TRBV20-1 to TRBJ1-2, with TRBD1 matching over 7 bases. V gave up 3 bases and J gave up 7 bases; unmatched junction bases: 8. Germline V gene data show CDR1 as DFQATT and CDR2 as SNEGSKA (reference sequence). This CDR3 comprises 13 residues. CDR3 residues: CSASETGSSGYTF. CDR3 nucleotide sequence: TGCAGTGCTAGCGAGACAGGGTCTTCTGGCTACACCTTC.

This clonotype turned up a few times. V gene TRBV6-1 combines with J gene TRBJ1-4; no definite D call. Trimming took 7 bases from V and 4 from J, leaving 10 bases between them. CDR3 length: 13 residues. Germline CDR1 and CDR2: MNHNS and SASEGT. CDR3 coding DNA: TGTGCCAGCAAAAGGAGGGTTAATGAAAAACTGTTTTTT. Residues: CASKRRVNEKLFF.

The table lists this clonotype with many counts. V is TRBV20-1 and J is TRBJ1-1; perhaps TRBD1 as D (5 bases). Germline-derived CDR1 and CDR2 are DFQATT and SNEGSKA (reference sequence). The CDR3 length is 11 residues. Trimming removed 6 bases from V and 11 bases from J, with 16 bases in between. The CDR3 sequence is CSAVGGNGAFF. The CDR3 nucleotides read TGCAGTGCAGTCGGGGGAAATGGCGCTTTCTTT.

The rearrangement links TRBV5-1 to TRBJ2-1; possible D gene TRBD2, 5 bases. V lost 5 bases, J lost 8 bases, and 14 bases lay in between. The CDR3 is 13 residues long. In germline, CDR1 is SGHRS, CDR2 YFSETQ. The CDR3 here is CASRSLDGDEQFF. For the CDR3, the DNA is TGCGCCAGCAGATCACTAGATGGCGATGAGCAGTTCTTC.

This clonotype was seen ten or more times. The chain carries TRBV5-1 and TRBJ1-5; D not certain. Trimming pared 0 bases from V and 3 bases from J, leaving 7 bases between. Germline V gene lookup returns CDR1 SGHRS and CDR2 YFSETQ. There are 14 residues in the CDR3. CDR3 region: CASSLDSINQPQHF. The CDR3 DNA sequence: TGCGCCAGCAGCTTGGACAGCATCAATCAGCCCCAGCATTTT.

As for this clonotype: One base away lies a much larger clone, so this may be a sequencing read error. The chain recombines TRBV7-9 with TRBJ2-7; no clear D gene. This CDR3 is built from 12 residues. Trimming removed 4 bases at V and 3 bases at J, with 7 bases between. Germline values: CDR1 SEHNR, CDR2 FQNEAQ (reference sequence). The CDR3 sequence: CASSSHSYEQYF. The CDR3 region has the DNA TGTGCCAGCAGCTCCCATAGCTACGAGCAGTACTTC.

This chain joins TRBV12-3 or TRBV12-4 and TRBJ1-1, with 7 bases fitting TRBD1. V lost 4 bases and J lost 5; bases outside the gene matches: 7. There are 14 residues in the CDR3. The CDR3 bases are TGTGCCAGCAGTTCGGAGGGGGCTTGGACTGAAGCTTTCTTT. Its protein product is CASSSEGAWTEAFF.

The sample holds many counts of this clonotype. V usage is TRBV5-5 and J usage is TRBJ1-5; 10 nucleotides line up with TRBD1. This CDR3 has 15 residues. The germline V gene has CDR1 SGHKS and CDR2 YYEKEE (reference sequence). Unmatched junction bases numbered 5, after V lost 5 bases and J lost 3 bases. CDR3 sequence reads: CASRRGQGDNQPQHF. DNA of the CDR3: TGTGCCAGCAGACGCGGACAGGGGGACAATCAGCCCCAGCATTTT.

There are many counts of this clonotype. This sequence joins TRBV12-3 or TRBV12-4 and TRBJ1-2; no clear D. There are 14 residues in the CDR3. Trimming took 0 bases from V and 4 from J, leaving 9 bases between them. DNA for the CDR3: TGTGCCAGCAGTTTAGCGCTTGGACTCTATGGCTACACCTTC. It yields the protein CASSLALGLYGYTF.

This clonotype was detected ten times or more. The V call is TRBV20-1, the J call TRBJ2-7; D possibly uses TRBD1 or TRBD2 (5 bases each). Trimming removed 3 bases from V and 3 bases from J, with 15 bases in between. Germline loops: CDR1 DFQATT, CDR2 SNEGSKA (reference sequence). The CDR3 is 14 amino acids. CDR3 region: CSASPSGRSYEQYF. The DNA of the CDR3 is TGCAGTGCTAGTCCGTCGGGACGCAGCTACGAGCAGTACTTC.

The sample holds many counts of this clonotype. The CDR3 nucleotides read TGTGCCAGCAGTTACGGTCGGGCAGTATCCTACAATGAGCAGTTCTTC. Protein sequence: CASSYGRAVSYNEQFF. The chain carries TRBV6-5 and TRBJ2-1, with no clear D. With 2 bases removed from V and 1 base from J, the gap between germline ends came to 12 bases. Germline V gene data show CDR1 as MNHEY and CDR2 as SVGAGI. This CDR3 contains 16 residues.

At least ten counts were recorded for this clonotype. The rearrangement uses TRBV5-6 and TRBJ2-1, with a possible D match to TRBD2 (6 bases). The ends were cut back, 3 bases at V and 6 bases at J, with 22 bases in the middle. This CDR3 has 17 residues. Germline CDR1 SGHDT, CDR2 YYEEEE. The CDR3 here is CASSSPGRLGFGNEQFF. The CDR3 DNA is TGTGCCAGCAGCTCCCCCGGCAGACTAGGATTCGGCAATGAGCAGTTCTTC.

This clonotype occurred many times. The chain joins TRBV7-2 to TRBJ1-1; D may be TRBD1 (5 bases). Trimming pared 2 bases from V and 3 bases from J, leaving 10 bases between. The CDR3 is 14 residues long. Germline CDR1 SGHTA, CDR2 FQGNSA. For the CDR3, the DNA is TGTGCCAGCAGCTTAACAGGTTACTACACTGAAGCTTTCTTT. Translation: CASSLTGYYTEAFF.

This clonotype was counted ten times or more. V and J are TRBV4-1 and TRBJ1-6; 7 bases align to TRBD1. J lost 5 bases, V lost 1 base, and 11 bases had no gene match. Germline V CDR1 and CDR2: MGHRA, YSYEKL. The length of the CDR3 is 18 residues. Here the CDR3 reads CASSQVLGRGQHNSPLHF. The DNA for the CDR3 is TGCGCCAGCAGCCAAGTGTTGGGCAGGGGACAGCATAATTCACCCCTCCACTTT.

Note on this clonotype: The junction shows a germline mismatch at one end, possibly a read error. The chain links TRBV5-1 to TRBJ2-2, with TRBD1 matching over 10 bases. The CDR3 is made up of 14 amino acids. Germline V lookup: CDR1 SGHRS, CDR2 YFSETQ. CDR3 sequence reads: CASSRDRGIGALFF. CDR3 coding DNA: TGCGCCAGCAGCAGGGACAGGGGAATCGGGGCGCTGTTTTTT.

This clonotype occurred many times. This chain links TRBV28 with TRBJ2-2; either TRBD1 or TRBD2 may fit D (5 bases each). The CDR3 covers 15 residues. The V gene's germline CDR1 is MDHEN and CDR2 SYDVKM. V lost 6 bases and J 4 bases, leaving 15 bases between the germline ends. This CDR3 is CASSFEGRGTGELFF. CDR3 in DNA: TGTGCCAGCAGCTTCGAGGGGCGCGGCACCGGGGAGCTGTTTTTT.

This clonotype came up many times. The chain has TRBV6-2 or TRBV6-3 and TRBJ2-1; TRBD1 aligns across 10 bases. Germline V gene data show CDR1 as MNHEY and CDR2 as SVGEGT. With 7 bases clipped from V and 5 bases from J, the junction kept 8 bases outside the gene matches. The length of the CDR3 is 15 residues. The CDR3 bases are TGTGCCAGCACCACACAGACAGGGGGCCACAATGAGCAGTTCTTC. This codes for CASTTQTGGHNEQFF.

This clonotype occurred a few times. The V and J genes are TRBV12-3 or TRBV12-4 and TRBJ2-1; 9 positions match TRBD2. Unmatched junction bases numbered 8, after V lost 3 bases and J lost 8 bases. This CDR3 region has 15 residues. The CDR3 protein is CASSLSGGSGDEQFF. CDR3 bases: TGTGCCAGCAGTTTGAGCGGGGGGAGCGGGGATGAGCAGTTCTTC.

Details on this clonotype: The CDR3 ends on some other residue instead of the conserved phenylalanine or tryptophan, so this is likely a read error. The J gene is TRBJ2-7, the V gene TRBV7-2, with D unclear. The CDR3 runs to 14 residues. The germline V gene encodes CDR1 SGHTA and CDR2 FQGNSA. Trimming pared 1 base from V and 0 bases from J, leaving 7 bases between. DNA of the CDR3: TGTGCCAGCAGCTTAGTGGGGTACTCCTACGAGCAGTACTTA. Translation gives CASSLVGYSYEQYL.